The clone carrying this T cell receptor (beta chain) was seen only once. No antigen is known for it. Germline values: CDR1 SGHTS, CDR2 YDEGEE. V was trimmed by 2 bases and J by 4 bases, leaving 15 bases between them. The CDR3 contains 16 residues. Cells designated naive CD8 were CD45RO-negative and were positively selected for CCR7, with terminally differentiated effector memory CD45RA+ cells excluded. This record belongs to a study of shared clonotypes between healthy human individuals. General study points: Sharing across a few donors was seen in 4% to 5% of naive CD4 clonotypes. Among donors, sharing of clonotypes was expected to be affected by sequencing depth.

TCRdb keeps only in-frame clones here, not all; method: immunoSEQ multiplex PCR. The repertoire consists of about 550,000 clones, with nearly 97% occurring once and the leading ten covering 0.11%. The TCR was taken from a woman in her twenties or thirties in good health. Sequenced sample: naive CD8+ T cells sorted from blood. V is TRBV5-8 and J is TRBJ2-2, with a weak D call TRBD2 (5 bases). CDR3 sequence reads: CASSFGVRAGTGELFF. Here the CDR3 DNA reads TGTGCCAGCAGCTTTGGAGTGCGGGCGGGCACCGGGGAGCTGTTTTTT.